This T cell receptor beta chain stems from a study of resident and recirculating memory T cells in vitiligo. Turning to the study itself: Epidermis came from shave biopsies of lesional and nonlesional sites, plus PBMCs. Findings of the study overall: Different lesions suggested infiltration by different T cell clones.

Notes on this clone: Its antigen is currently unknown.

The method was immunoSEQ multiplex PCR; TCRdb's version includes in-frame clones alone and lacks a portion of them. Of 70,000 to 85,000 clones listed, approximately 93% are singletons. CDR3 length: 15 residues. With V trimmed by 6 bases and J by 3 bases, 10 bases remained unmatched. CDR1 and CDR2 (germline): LNHDA, SQIVND (reference sequence). Sequencing was carried out using blood. The source is a male donor with vitiligo. The V and J genes are TRBV19 and TRBJ2-5, with 7 bases aligning to TRBD1. CDR3: CASRTTGYQKETQYF. CDR3 coding DNA: TGTGCCAGTAGAACGACAGGGTATCAGAAAGAGACCCAGTACTTC.